This TCR beta chain was sequenced in a study of blood T cells in healthy people across ages. Through a sample-barcoded 5' primer and a J-beta primer mix, a second PCR was run for about 6 to 11 cycles. Each of the cDNA molecules was tagged by a template-switch adaptor with 12 random nucleotides. TCRdb re-called the 5' RACE reads through MiXCR, storing one row per CDR3 protein. The table records 1.5 million to 2 million distinct CDR3 sequences, about 35% of them present only once. This clonotype turned up a few times. The antigen remains unidentified. Study-level points and caveats: Estimates of total diversity, which came from one million sequenced T cells, were considered to be underestimates. Getting older went along with TCR beta diversity per million T cells dropping roughly linearly.

This receptor was taken from a woman under 40 in good health. The source material was blood.

CDR3 loop: CASMGFGGSYNSPLHF. The DNA for the CDR3 is TGTGCCAGCATGGGGTTCGGGGGATCCTATAATTCACCCCTCCACTTT. The chain couples TRBV6-1 to TRBJ1-6; weak D call: TRBD1 (5 bases). Germline lookup yields CDR1 MNHNS and CDR2 SASEGT. V was trimmed by 7 bases and J by 1 base, leaving 14 bases between them. The CDR3 runs 16 residues.